This T cell receptor (beta chain) appears in the sequencing data of a study of blood T cell repertoires in COVID-19. This clone is deemed medium-sized. The CDR3 is 16 amino acids. CDR1 SGHRS and CDR2 YFSETQ come from the germline V gene. V lost 1 base, J lost 1 base, and 9 bases lay in between. Produced via immunoSEQ multiplex PCR; TCRdb's table is partial and in-frame only. In the table there are approximately 75,000 clones, more than 60% of which are singletons. The genes are TRBV5-1 and TRBJ2-6, with D possibly TRBD2 on 5 matching bases. The material sequenced was peripheral blood. The TCR sequence derives from a woman older than 75 with active or convalescent COVID-19. The CDR3 nucleotides are TGCGCCAGCAGCTTGTCCGGGATATCTGGGGCCAACGTCCTGACTTTC. Protein sequence: CASSLSGISGANVLTF.